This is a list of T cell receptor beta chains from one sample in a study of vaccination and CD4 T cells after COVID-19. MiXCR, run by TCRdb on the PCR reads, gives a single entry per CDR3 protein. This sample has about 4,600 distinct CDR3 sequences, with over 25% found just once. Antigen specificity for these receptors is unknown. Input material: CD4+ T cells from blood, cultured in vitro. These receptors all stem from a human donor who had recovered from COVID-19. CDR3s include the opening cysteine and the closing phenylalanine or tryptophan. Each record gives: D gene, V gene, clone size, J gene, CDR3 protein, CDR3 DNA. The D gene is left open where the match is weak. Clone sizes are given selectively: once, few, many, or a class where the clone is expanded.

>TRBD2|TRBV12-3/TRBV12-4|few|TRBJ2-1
CASSLGLAGANEQFF
TGTGCCAGCAGTTTAGGACTAGCGGGGGCCAATGAGCAGTTCTTC
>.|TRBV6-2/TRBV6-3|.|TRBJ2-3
CASSYSSSLGSERTDTQYF
TGTGCCAGCAGTTACTCGTCTAGCCTCGGGAGTGAGCGCACAGATACGCAGTATTTT
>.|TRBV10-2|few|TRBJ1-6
CASSRALSSPLHF
TGCGCCAGCAGTAGGGCCTTAAGTTCACCCCTCCACTTT
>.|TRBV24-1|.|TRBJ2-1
CATSDSDSHYNEQFF
TGTGCCACCAGTGATTCCGACAGCCATTACAATGAGCAGTTCTTC
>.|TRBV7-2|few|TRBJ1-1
CASSYDRMNTEAFF
TGTGCCAGCAGCTACGACAGAATGAACACTGAAGCTTTCTTT
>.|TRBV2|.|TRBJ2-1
CASSFGTPGEFF
TGTGCCAGCAGTTTCGGGACTCCGGGGGAGTTCTTC
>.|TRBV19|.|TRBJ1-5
CASSRGVQNSNQPQHF
TGTGCCAGTAGTAGGGGGGTGCAGAATAGCAATCAGCCCCAGCATTTT
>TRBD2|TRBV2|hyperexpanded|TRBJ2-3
CASSPWTSGGDTQYF
TGTGCCAGCAGTCCCTGGACTAGCGGGGGAGATACGCAGTATTTT
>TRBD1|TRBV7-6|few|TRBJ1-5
CASSPGTGIDQPQHF
TGTGCCAGCAGCCCCGGGACAGGGATCGACCAGCCCCAGCATTTT
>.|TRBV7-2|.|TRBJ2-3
CASSPGVADTQYF
TGTGCCAGCAGCCCAGGGGTGGCGGATACGCAGTATTTT
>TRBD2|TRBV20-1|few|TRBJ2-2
CSALAGGPTGELFF
TGCAGTGCACTAGCGGGAGGCCCTACCGGGGAGCTGTTTTTT
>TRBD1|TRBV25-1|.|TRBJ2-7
CASSPDRGSYEQYF
TGTGCCAGCAGTCCAGACAGGGGATCCTACGAGCAGTACTTC
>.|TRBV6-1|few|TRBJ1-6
CASSEQPGLSSSPLHF
TGTGCCAGCAGTGAACAGCCGGGGCTGTCCTCATCACCCCTCCACTTT
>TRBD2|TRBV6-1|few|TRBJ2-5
CASRLAGQETQYF
TGTGCCAGCAGGCTAGCGGGGCAAGAGACCCAGTACTTC
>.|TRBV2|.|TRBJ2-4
CASSGYGLDIQYF
TGTGCCAGCAGTGGGTATGGGTTAGACATTCAGTACTTC
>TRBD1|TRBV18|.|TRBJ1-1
CASSRDSSLMNTEAFF
TGTGCCAGCTCACGGGACAGCTCTTTAATGAACACTGAAGCTTTCTTT
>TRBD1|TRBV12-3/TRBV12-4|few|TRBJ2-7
CASSLTLLTGPTYEQYF
TGTGCCAGCAGTTTGACTCTCCTGACAGGGCCTACCTACGAGCAGTACTTC
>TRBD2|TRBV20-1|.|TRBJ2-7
CSAPARSLLAGGTSYEQYF
TGCAGTGCTCCCGCGCGCTCACTACTAGCGGGAGGAACCTCCTACGAGCAGTACTTC
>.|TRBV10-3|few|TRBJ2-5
CASTTETAFPRGYQETQYF
TGTGCCAGCACCACGGAGACAGCCTTCCCCCGGGGGTACCAAGAGACCCAGTACTTC
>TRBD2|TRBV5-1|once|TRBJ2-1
CASSPRLAGGEYEQFF
TGCGCCAGCAGCCCACGACTAGCGGGGGGGGAGTATGAGCAGTTCTTC
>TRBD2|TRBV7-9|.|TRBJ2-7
CASSLSGRALENEQYF
TGTGCCAGCAGCCTTAGCGGGAGGGCCCTCGAAAACGAGCAGTACTTC
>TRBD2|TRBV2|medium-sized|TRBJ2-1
CASSTGTSGLYNEQFF
TGTGCCAGCAGTACCGGGACTAGCGGCCTCTACAATGAGCAGTTCTTC
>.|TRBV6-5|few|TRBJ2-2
CASSYSTRGTGELFF
TGTGCCAGCAGTTACTCGACTAGAGGCACCGGGGAGCTGTTTTTT
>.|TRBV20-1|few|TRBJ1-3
CSARDFSGFGNTIYF
TGCAGTGCTAGAGATTTTTCAGGATTTGGAAACACCATATATTTT
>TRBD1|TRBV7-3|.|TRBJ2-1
CASSLTQGREQFF
TGTGCCAGCAGCTTAACACAGGGGCGAGAGCAGTTCTTC
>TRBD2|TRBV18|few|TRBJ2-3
CASSLGTTHTDTQYF
TGTGCCAGCTCACTCGGGACTACCCACACAGATACGCAGTATTTT
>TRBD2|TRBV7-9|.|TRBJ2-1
CASSSLAGVSYNEQFF
TGTGCCAGCAGTTCCCTAGCGGGAGTATCCTACAATGAGCAGTTCTTC
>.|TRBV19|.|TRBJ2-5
CASRPQGGQETQYF
TGTGCCAGTAGGCCGCAGGGGGGACAAGAGACCCAGTACTTC
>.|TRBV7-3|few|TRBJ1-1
CASSPDIGTEAFF
TGTGCCAGCAGCCCCGACATCGGCACTGAAGCTTTCTTT
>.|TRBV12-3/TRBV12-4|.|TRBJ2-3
CASSLSRGRRTDTQYF
TGTGCCAGCAGTTTATCCCGGGGGCGTCGCACAGATACGCAGTATTTT
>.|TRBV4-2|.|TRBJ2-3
CASSQVTLARADTQYF
TGTGCCAGCAGCCAAGTTACACTAGCTAGGGCAGATACGCAGTATTTT
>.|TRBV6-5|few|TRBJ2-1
CASSSLTGGEQFF
TGTGCCAGCAGTTCCTTGACAGGCGGAGAGCAGTTCTTC
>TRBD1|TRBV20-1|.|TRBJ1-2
CSAEDRVSYGYTF
TGCAGTGCTGAGGACAGGGTGAGCTATGGCTACACCTTC
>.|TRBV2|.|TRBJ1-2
CASGEYGYTF
TGTGCCAGCGGTGAATATGGCTACACCTTC
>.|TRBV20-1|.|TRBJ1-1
CSARIRWSGRGNTEAFF
TGCAGTGCTAGAATTCGGTGGTCCGGGAGAGGGAACACTGAAGCTTTCTTT
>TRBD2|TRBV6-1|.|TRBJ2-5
CASSRLAGVETQYF
TGTGCCAGCAGCCGACTAGCGGGAGTAGAGACCCAGTACTTC